What follows are 9 T cell receptor beta chains derived from one specimen sequenced in a study of shared clonotypes between healthy human individuals. Clones were sequenced by immunoSEQ multiplex PCR, and TCRdb holds only the in-frame ones, with some missing. There are about 380,000 clones in the sample; just over 95% occur only once, and approximately 0.3% lies in the top ten. Input material: memory CD8+ T cells sorted from blood. Subset of the sample: CD45RO+ cells pooled with CCR7-negative TemRA cells. These receptors originate from a man under 40 in good health.

The CDR3 DNA reads TGTGCCAGCAGTTTATTCCGGGGGCTTGGCTACACCTTC. Its translation: CASSLFRGLGYTF. This rearrangement joins TRBV28 to TRBJ1-2; perhaps TRBD1 as D (6 bases). Trimming took 1 base from V and 7 from J, leaving 10 bases between them. Germline CDR1 reads MDHEN; CDR2 reads SYDVKM. CDR3 length: 13 amino acids.

The chain is built from TRBV5-4 and TRBJ2-2; 8 nucleotides line up with TRBD2. The CDR3 extends over 15 amino acids. Unmatched junction bases numbered 7, after V lost 4 bases and J lost 5 bases. CDR1 is SGHNT, CDR2 YYREEE, per germline (reference sequence). In DNA form, the CDR3 reads TGTGCCAGCAGCACTCGGACTAGCAGAACCGGGGAGCTGTTTTTT. It yields the protein CASSTRTSRTGELFF.

The chain is built from TRBV5-6 and TRBJ2-1; 12 positions agree with TRBD2. Germline V CDR1 and CDR2: SGHDT, YYEEEE. V gave up 1 base and J gave up 3 bases; unmatched junction bases: 2. The CDR3 sequence is 16 residues long. The CDR3: CASSLRTSGNYNEQFF. For the CDR3, the DNA is TGTGCCAGCAGCTTGCGGACTAGCGGGAACTACAATGAGCAGTTCTTC.

The gene calls are TRBV30 and TRBJ2-7, with TRBD2 matching over 8 bases. This CDR3 region has 14 residues. CDR1 is GTSNPN, CDR2 SVGIG, per germline (reference sequence). With V trimmed by 1 base and J by 7 bases, 9 bases remained unmatched. This chain's CDR3 is CAWSGGLGGREQYF. The CDR3 DNA sequence: TGTGCCTGGAGTGGGGGACTAGGGGGACGAGAGCAGTACTTC.

This clone showed up just once. The chain uses TRBV5-8 and TRBJ1-1; possibly TRBD1 for D (5 bases). This CDR3 region has 14 residues. The V and J ends lost 2 bases and 2 bases respectively, with 10 bases between them. CDR1 is SGHTS and CDR2 is YDEGEE in the germline V gene. In nucleotides, the CDR3 is TGTGCCAGCAGCTTCGGGACGGCTAACACTGAAGCTTTCTTT. Its protein is CASSFGTANTEAFF. The complete variable domain, with remaining parts taken from reference TRBV5-8 and TRBJ1-1, reads EAGVTQSPTHLIKTRGQQATLRCSPISGHTSVYWYQQALGLGLQFLLWYDEGEERNRGNFPPRFSGRQFPNYSSELNVNALELEDSALYLCASSFGTANTEAFFGQGTRLTVV.

The V call is TRBV19, the J call TRBJ2-3, with 9 bases aligning to TRBD2. J lost 2 bases, V lost 6 bases, and 9 bases had no gene match. Germline V gives CDR1 LNHDA, CDR2 SQIVND (reference sequence). The CDR3 is 16 amino acids. The chain's CDR3 is CASRPAGGSFTDTQYF. The CDR3 DNA is TGTGCCAGTAGACCAGCGGGGGGAAGTTTCACAGATACGCAGTATTTT.

V is TRBV7-8 and J is TRBJ1-1, with 8 bases that match TRBD1. J lost 2 bases, V lost 4 bases, and 9 bases had no gene match. This CDR3 contains 16 residues. Germline V gene sequence: CDR1 SGHVS, CDR2 FQNEAQ. The CDR3, as DNA: TGTGCCAGCAGCTCCCGACAGGGGTCCGTTAACACTGAAGCTTTCTTT. Encoded protein: CASSSRQGSVNTEAFF.

V gene TRBV5-1 combines with J gene TRBJ2-7; 10 nucleotides line up with TRBD1. The CDR3 has 14 amino acids. V was clipped by 4 bases and J by 3 bases; unmatched bases: 4. CDR1 SGHRS and CDR2 YFSETQ come from the germline V gene. The CDR3 loop is CASSLRDRGYEQYF. CDR3 bases: TGCGCCAGCAGCCTCCGGGACAGGGGCTACGAGCAGTACTTC.

The chain recombines TRBV9 with TRBJ2-5; D possibly corresponds to TRBD2 (6 bases). Trimming stripped 2 bases from V and 5 bases from J, with 13 bases between. The germline V gene encodes CDR1 SGDLS and CDR2 YYNGEE. This CDR3 is 14 amino acids long. For the CDR3, the DNA is TGTGCCAGCAGCGTCGCGGGAAATTCGGAGACCCAGTACTTC. The encoded protein is CASSVAGNSETQYF.